The T cell receptor (beta chain) under discussion was sequenced for a study of T cell responses to AZD1222 COVID-19 vaccine. The study's findings and limits: Every sample of the repertoires postdated the peak T cell response. Nearly half of spike-specific TCRs reportedly target variant regions that are unmutated in the B.1.351 and B.1.1.7 variants. Possibly, clonal diversity was underestimated; donors were largely white British and included more females.

The method was immunoSEQ multiplex PCR; TCRdb's version includes in-frame clones alone and lacks a portion of them. The repertoire holds 80,000 or so clones, with 60% to 85% as singletons. Note on this clone: Antigen unknown.

With 4 bases removed from V and 4 bases from J, the gap between germline ends came to 8 bases. The CDR3 sequence is 13 residues long. Sequenced material: peripheral blood, taken 28 days after the second dose of the MenACWY control vaccine. The sequence derives from an adult who received the MenACWY meningococcal vaccine as a control. The chain links TRBV12-3 or TRBV12-4 to TRBJ1-5; D is unclear. The DNA of the CDR3 is TGTGCCAGCAGTTCTCAGGTGAATCAGCCCCAGCATTTT. Its protein is CASSSQVNQPQHF.